This T cell receptor beta chain was found in a study of T cells expressing NK-cell markers. Whole-study context: Repertoire data for TCR beta were derived from sorted T cells (CD3+CD56+NKG2C+, CD3+CD56+NKG2C- and CD3+CD56-NKG2C+). Seven of the eight sequenced donors were classified as HCMV-seropositive, and one was classified as seronegative.

CDR1 and CDR2 from the germline V gene are SGHRS and YFSETQ. The CDR3 contains 15 residues. TCRdb reanalyzed the 5' RACE reads, giving one entry per CDR3 protein sequence and no DNA. The sample table sets out 200,000 to 300,000 distinct CDR3 sequences. This sequence joins TRBV5-1 and TRBJ1-1. Sequencing was carried out using blood T cells: a sorted CD56 or NKG2C T cell subset, CD4+ or CD8+ T cells, or bulk PBMC T cells (not recorded which). The origin of this receptor is a woman aged 18 to 75 in good health. This CDR3 reads CASSQTGTGNTEAFF.